The T cell receptor (beta chain) under discussion was sequenced for a study of T cell repertoires in cytomegalovirus infection. In the study overall: CMV infection together with matching HLA type was indicated by public TCR beta signatures. Overall study findings and caveats: The study found HLA-C-restricted CMV-specific TCR beta clonotypes dominating the ex vivo response. Carriers of CMV plus the relevant HLA were identified by cumulative public TCR beta family frequency.

For this clonotype: Its matching antigen is unknown.

TCRdb passed the reads through MiXCR, listing each CDR3 protein once. The sample includes approximately 130,000 distinct CDR3 sequences, under 30% seen only once; the top ten take about a third. The receptor was derived from a human donor in good health (CMV status not recorded). Some clones in this sample may be carry-over from other donors' samples. The sequencing sample was made of PBMCs, sequenced either directly or after in vitro stimulation (not recorded which).

CDR3 protein: CSAKAGWWNEQFF. The CDR3 coding sequence is TGCAGTGCTAAGGCAGGATGGTGGAATGAGCAGTTCTTC. This chain links TRBV20-1 with TRBJ2-1; D gene uncertain. Germline loops: CDR1 DFQATT, CDR2 SNEGSKA (reference sequence). The CDR3 sequence is 13 residues long. V was clipped by 4 bases and J by 7 bases, with 14 bases between them.